Described below is a single T cell receptor (beta chain) sequence and its context. Its cognate antigen is unknown. Sequencing was performed with immunoSEQ multiplex PCR; in TCRdb, only in-frame clones are kept and a portion is missing. Among 84,000 or so clones listed, about nine tenths were seen once. V lost 10 bases and J lost 5, with 18 bases in between. The CDR3 is made up of 13 amino acids. Per the germline V gene, CDR1 is MNHEY and CDR2 is SVGAGI. This entry belongs to a study of graft-versus-host responses after intestinal transplantation. About the research overall: Transplants given to recipients were multivisceral, liver-intestinal, or isolated intestinal. Each recipient received anti-thymocyte globulin induction, then tacrolimus and steroids for 2 to 4 years.

Study-wide results and limits: Within allografts, high graft-versus-host to host-versus-graft clonal ratios were seen among patients with graft-donor T cell macrochimerism. Declining HvG levels early post-transplant were linked to peak circulating GvH clone levels.

The clonotype originates from a human donor who was the organ donor for an intestinal transplant. V is TRBV6-5 and J is TRBJ2-7, with D tentatively TRBD1 (6 bases). The sample in question was unstimulated CD8+ T cells sorted from spleen or lymph node cells, obtained before transplant. The CDR3 protein is CAIQGQVRDEQYF. The CDR3 DNA is TGTGCCATACAGGGTCAGGTGCGAGACGAGCAGTACTTC.